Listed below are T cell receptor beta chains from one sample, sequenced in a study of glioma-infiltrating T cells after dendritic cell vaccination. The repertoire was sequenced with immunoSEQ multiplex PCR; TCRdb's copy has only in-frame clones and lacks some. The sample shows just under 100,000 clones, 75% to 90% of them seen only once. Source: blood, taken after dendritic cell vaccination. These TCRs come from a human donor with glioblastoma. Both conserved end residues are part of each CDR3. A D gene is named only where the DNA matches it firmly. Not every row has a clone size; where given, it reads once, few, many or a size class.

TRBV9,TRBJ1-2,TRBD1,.,TGTGCCAGCAGCGGCCGACAGGGGGCTTACTCCTATGGCTACACCTTC,CASSGRQGAYSYGYTF
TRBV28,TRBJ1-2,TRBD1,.,TGTGCCAGCAGGGGGAAGGGACAGGGGCCCTATGGCTACACCTTC,CASRGKGQGPYGYTF
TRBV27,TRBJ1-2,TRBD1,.,TGTGCCAGCAGACTACAGGGGGCGGGAGGCTACACCTTC,CASRLQGAGGYTF
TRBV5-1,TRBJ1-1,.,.,TGCGCCAGCGTCCTTAGTGACACGAACACTGAAGCTTTCTTT,CASVLSDTNTEAFF
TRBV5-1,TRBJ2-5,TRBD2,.,TGCGCCAGCAGACCGGGACTAGCGGGCTTGGAAGGGGAGACCCAGTACTTC,CASRPGLAGLEGETQYF
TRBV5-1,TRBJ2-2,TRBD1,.,TGCGCCAGCACCGAGGGGGCAGGAACCGGGGAGCTGTTTTTT,CASTEGAGTGELFF
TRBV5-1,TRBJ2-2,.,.,TGCGCCAGCAGCTTGGAAGGGGCCGGGGAGCTGTTTTTT,CASSLEGAGELFF
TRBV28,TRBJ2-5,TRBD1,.,TGTGCCAGCAGTTCCACCCTGACAGGGAAACAAGAGACCCAGTACTTC,CASSSTLTGKQETQYF
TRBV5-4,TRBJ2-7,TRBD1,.,TGTGCCAGCAGCCCGGACAGGGGTGACGAGCAGTACTTC,CASSPDRGDEQYF
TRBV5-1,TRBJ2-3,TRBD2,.,TGCGCCAGCAGCCCAACTAGCGGGAGGACAGATACGCAGTATTTT,CASSPTSGRTDTQYF
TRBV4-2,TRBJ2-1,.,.,TGTGCCAGCAGCGCATTGATGGGGGGGCGCTGGGATGAGCAGTTCTTC,CASSALMGGRWDEQFF
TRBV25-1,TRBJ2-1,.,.,TGTGCCAGCAGTGATATCAATGAGCAGTTCTTC,CASSDINEQFF
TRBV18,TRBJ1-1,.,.,TGTGCCAGCTCACCTCAGGGTATGAACACTGAAGCTTTCTTT,CASSPQGMNTEAFF
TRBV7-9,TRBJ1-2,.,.,TGTGCCAGCAGCTTAGTCTCGGCAGGGCCCTATGGCTACACCTTC,CASSLVSAGPYGYTF
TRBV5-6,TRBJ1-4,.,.,TGTGCCAGCAGCTTGATGTCTCAGAGGAATGAAAAACTGTTTTTT,CASSLMSQRNEKLFF
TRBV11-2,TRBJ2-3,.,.,TGTGCCAGCAGCTTAGCGCGGGGGCTTTACGCAGATACGCAGTATTTT,CASSLARGLYADTQYF
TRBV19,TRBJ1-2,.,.,TGTGCCAGTAGTATAGATCGTTGGGCTGGCTACACCTTC,CASSIDRWAGYTF
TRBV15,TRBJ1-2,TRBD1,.,TGTGCCACCAGCAGCCAGGGGGCCTATGGCTACACCTTC,CATSSQGAYGYTF
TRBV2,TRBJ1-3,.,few,TGTGCCAGCAGCACTGAGGATACTAGTGGAAACACCATATATTTT,CASSTEDTSGNTIYF
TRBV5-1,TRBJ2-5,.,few,TGCGCCAGCAGCTTGGGCGTGCAAGAGACCCAGTACTTC,CASSLGVQETQYF
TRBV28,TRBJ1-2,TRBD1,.,TGTGCCAGCAGTTTATGGCTGGGACAGCACTATGGCTACACCTTC,CASSLWLGQHYGYTF
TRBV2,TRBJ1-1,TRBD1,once,TGTGCCAGCACCCAAGGGACAGTTCCCATGAACACTGAAGCTTTCTTT,CASTQGTVPMNTEAFF
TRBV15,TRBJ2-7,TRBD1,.,TGTGCCACCAGCAGTGGCCGGGACAGGGGTGGCTACGAGCAGTACTTC,CATSSGRDRGGYEQYF
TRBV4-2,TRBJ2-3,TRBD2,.,TGTGCCAGCAGCCAAGATTTTGGGGGACTAGCGGGGGGGTGGAGCACAGATACGCAGTATTTT,CASSQDFGGLAGGWSTDTQYF
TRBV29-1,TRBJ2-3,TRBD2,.,TGCAGCGTTGGTCGGGGGGGCGGAGCAGATACGCAGTATTTT,CSVGRGGGADTQYF
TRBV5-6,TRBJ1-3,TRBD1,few,TGTGCCAGCAGCTTGTATAAGGGGGCAAACACCATATATTTT,CASSLYKGANTIYF
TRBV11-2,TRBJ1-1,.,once,TGTGCCAGCAGCCTAACCACAGGGTTTAGCACTGAAGCTTTCTTT,CASSLTTGFSTEAFF
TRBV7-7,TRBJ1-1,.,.,TGTGCTAGCAGCTTACAGGAGAACACTGAAGCTTTCTTT,CASSLQENTEAFF
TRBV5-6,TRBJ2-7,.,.,TGTGCCAGCAGCTTGGGGGCAGTCTTGTCCTACGAGCAGTACTTC,CASSLGAVLSYEQYF
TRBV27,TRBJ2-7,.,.,TGTGCCAGCAGCGACCGAGGGAGAGGAAAAGCCTACGAGCAGTACTTC,CASSDRGRGKAYEQYF
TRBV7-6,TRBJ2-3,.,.,TGTGCCAGCTTTGGCGGGGTGAGCACAGATACGCAGTATTTT,CASFGGVSTDTQYF
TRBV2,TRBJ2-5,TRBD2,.,TGTGCCAGCAGGCCACTAGCGGGGGCGGAGACCCAGTACTTC,CASRPLAGAETQYF
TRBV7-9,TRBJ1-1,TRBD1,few,TGTGCCAGCAGCCCGGGACAGCAAGCCAGGGCTTTCTTT,CASSPGQQARAFF
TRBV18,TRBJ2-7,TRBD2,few,TGTGCCAGCTCACCACCGGGAGGGCAGGAGCAGTACTTC,CASSPPGGQEQYF
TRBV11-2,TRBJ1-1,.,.,TGTGCCAGCAGCTTGAATTCAGGGCCGAGTGGAGAAGCTTTCTTT,CASSLNSGPSGEAFF
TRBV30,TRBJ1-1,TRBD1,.,TGTGCCTGGTGGACCGGGACAGGGAACACTGAAGCTTTCTTT,CAWWTGTGNTEAFF
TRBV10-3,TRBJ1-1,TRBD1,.,TGTGCCATCAGTTCGGGACAGGGGACTGAAGCTTTCTTT,CAISSGQGTEAFF
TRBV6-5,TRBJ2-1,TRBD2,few,TGTGCCAGCAGTGCCCTAGGGAGGGATGGTGAGCAGTTCTTC,CASSALGRDGEQFF
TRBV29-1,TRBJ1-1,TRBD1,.,TGCAGCGGCCAACAGGGGGTGAACACTGAAGCTTTCTTT,CSGQQGVNTEAFF